The clone carrying this T cell receptor beta chain was detected a few times. This entry comes from a study of early T cells in non-severe SARS-CoV-2 infection. The library protocol tagged individual cDNA molecules with unique molecular identifiers. TCRdb ran MiXCR on the 5' RACE reads and lists one entry per CDR3 protein. The table records 45,000 to 55,000 distinct CDR3 sequences, around a tenth of them present only once. Sequencing input: whole blood. This TCR was sampled from an adult who was a healthcare worker with PCR-confirmed SARS-CoV-2 infection or an uninfected control (not recorded which).

As DNA, the CDR3 is TGCGCCAGCAGCCTGGAGCCACAGGGGCAGGAAGACACCATATATTTT. Its protein product is CASSLEPQGQEDTIYF. This chain connects TRBV5-1 to TRBJ1-3, with 7 bases that match TRBD1. The CDR3 is 16 amino acids. Germline CDR1 reads SGHRS; CDR2 reads YFSETQ. The junction had 15 bases not matched to a gene; V was cut back by 4 bases and J by 8 bases.